This TCR beta chain appears in the sequencing data of a study of shared clonotypes between healthy human individuals. Details on this clone: As yet, its antigen is unknown.

For sorted subsets, about 190 ng DNA per replicate equaled approximately 30,000 T cell genomes. TCRdb keeps only in-frame clones here, not all; method: immunoSEQ multiplex PCR. This sample yields around 560,000 clones, of which approximately 95% are seen a single time; approximately 0.12% belongs to the top ten. Germline V gene lookup returns CDR1 SGHVS and CDR2 FNYEAQ. This CDR3 is 11 amino acids long. Trimming stripped 1 base from V and 5 bases from J, with 2 bases between. Naive CD8 cells, CD45RO-negative and positively selected for CCR7, excluded terminally differentiated effector memory CD45RA+ cells. Study-wide results and caveats: In general, naive subsets displayed greater estimated richness than memory subsets did.

Sequenced material: naive CD8+ T cells sorted from blood. This TCR derives from a woman aged 30 to 39 in good health. The rearrangement joins TRBV7-6 to TRBJ2-5, with unresolved D. CDR3 residues: CASSLVETQYF. Here the CDR3 DNA reads TGTGCCAGCAGCTTAGTTGAGACCCAGTACTTC. The full variable domain, rest sourced from reference TRBV7-6 and TRBJ2-5, is GAGVSQSPRYKVTKRGQDVALRCDPISGHVSLYWYRQALGQGPEFLTYFNYEAQQDKSGLPNDRFSAERPEGSISTLTIQRTEQRDSAMYRCASSLVETQYFGPGTRLLVL.